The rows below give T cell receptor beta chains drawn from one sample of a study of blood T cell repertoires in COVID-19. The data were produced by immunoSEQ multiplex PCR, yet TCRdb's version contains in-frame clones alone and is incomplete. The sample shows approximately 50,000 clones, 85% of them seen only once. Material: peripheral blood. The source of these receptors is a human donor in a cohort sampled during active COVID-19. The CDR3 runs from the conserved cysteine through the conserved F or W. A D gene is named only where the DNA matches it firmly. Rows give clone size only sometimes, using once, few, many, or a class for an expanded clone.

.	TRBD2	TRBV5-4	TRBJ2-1	TGTGCCAGCAGCTTGGCCATAGCGGGAGGCCTCTACAATGAGCAGTTCTTC	CASSLAIAGGLYNEQFF
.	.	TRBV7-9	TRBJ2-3	TGTGCCAGCAGCCCCGGACTGATGAGCACAGATACGCAGTATTTT	CASSPGLMSTDTQYF
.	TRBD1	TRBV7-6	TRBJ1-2	TGTGCCAGCAGCTTCGGAACAGGGGCCCGTGGCTACACCTTC	CASSFGTGARGYTF
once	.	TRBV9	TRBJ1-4	TGTGCCAGCAGCGTAGGAGTCCCCGCAACTAATGAAAAACTGTTTTTT	CASSVGVPATNEKLFF
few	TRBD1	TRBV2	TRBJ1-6	TGTGCCAGCAGTATTGACAGGGTTAATTCACCCCTCCACTTT	CASSIDRVNSPLHF
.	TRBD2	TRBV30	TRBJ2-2	TGTGCCTGGAGTCCCCGTCTTGGCGGGAGTACGGCCGGGGAGCTGTTTTTT	CAWSPRLGGSTAGELFF
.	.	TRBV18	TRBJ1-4	TGTGCCAGCTCACCGGGGGGAGCGCCTAATGAAAAACTGTTTTTT	CASSPGGAPNEKLFF
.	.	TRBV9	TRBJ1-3	TGTGCCAGCAGCGTAGAAGCGGGGTATGGAAACACCATATATTTT	CASSVEAGYGNTIYF
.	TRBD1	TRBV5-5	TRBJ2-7	TGTGCCAGCAGCTTGGGGGACAGGGCCAAGCAGTACTTC	CASSLGDRAKQYF
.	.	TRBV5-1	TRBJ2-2	TGCGCCACGGGTGAAGGCGCCGGGGAGCTGTTTTTT	CATGEGAGELFF
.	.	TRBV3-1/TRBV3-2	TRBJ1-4	TGTGCCAGCAGCCGATGGACAGCGGTAGGTGAAAAACTGTTTTTT	CASSRWTAVGEKLFF
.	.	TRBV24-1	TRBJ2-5	TGTGCCACCAGTGACCACCGAGGCAACCAAGAGACCCAGTACTTC	CATSDHRGNQETQYF
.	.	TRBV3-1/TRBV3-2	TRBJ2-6	TGTGCCAGTCTAGGGGGAGAAGGCCCTGGGGCCAACGTCCTGACTTTC	CASLGGEGPGANVLTF
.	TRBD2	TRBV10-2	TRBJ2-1	TGCGCCAGCAGTGTGGGGCTAGCGGGATTTGAGCAGTTCTTC	CASSVGLAGFEQFF
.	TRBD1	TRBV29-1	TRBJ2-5	TGCAGCGGGGGACAGGGAAAGTACCAAGAGACCCAGTACTTC	CSGGQGKYQETQYF
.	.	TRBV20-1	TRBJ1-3	TGCAGTGCTAGTATCGCAGCTGGAAACACCATATATTTT	CSASIAAGNTIYF
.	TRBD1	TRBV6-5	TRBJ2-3	TGTGCCACAACGAGACCAGGGGGCGCAGATACGCAGTATTTT	CATTRPGGADTQYF